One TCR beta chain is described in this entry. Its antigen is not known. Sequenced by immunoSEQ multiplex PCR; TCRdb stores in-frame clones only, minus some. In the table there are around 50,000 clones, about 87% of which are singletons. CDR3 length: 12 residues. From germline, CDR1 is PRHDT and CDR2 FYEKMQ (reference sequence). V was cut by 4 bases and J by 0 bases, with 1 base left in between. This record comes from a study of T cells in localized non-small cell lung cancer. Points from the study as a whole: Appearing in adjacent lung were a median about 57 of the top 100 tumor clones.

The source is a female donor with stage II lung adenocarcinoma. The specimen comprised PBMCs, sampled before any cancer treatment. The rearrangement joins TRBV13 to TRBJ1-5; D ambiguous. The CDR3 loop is CASSYSNQPQHF. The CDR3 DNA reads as TGTGCCAGCAGCTATAGCAATCAGCCCCAGCATTTT.